A single sample is the source of the 3 T cell receptor beta chains below, sequenced in a study of human T cells and chemical hapten exposure. Time point noted: patch test 1, 2 weeks after DPC sensitization. Treatment described: therapeutic diphenylcyclopropenone sensitization with weekly scalp DPC. TCRdb analysed the RACE reads with MiXCR anew, one entry per CDR3 protein. The sample carries 90,000 or so distinct CDR3 sequences, 10% recorded once. This specimen was whole blood, taken in connection with sensitization to the hapten diphenylcyclopropenone (DPC). These TCRs come from a man aged 40-49 years with alopecia areata. Some clones in this sample may be carry-over from other donors' samples.

This clonotype was seen ten or more times. The rearrangement links TRBV27 to TRBJ2-1; 10 nucleotides align to TRBD2. Germline CDR1 is MNHEY and CDR2 is SMNVEV (reference sequence). J lost 6 bases, V lost 4 bases, and 6 bases had no gene match. The CDR3 sequence is 15 residues long. CDR3 in DNA: TGTGCCAGCAGTTCTCGTAGCGGGAGGAGCAATGAGCAGTTCTTC. It specifies CASSSRSGRSNEQFF.

This clonotype was detected a few times. The chain links TRBV6-5 to TRBJ2-2; 10 positions agree with TRBD1. V dropped 6 bases and J dropped 5; count of bases not matched to a gene: 6. The germline CDR1 and CDR2 sequences are MNHEY and SVGAGI. The CDR3 length is 15 residues. As DNA, the CDR3 is TGTGCCAGCAGCCGACAGGGGGCCGTAACCGGGGAGCTGTTTTTT. This encodes CASSRQGAVTGELFF.

The chain's CDR3 is CASRSDSGFSTDTQYF. The DNA of the CDR3 is TGTGCCAGCCGGAGTGATAGCGGGTTCTCGACGGATACGCAGTATTTT. The chain combines TRBV6-6 with TRBJ2-3; 7 positions match TRBD2. Germline V CDR1 and CDR2: MNHNY, SVGAGI (reference sequence). There are 16 residues in the CDR3. J was trimmed by 6 bases and V by 8 bases; bases with no gene match: 17.